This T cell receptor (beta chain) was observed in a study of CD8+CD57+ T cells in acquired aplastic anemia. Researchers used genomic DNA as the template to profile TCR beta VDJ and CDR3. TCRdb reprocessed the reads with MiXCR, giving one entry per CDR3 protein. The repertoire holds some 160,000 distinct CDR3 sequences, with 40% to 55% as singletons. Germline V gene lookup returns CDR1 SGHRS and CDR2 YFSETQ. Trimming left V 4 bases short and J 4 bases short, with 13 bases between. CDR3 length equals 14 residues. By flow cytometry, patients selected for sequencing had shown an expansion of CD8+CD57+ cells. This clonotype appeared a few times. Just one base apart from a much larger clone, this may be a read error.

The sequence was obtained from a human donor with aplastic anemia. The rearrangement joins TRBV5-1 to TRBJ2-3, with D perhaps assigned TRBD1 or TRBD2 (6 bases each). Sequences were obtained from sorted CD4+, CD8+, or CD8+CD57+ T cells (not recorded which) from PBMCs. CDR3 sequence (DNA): TGCGCCAGCAGCGGGGGGCGTAGCGCAGATACGCAGTATTTT. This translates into CASSGGRSADTQYF.